The 6 T cell receptor beta chains below were found in one sample sequenced in a study of CD8 T cells in Susac syndrome. The authors reverse transcribed about 0.5 to 1 ug RNA with random hexamers. TCRdb redid the calling of the immunoSEQ multiplex PCR reads with MiXCR, one entry per CDR3 protein. The table has about 200,000 distinct CDR3 sequences, around nine tenths seen once. Sequences were obtained from CD4+ T cells from PBMCs. The receptors stem from a human donor with Susac syndrome.

The chain combines TRBV12-3 or TRBV12-4 with TRBJ1-1; 7 bases fit TRBD1. The CDR3 consists of 15 residues. The J segment lost 1 base and the V segment lost 8 bases, leaving 10 bases of the junction unmatched. CDR3 region: CASYKTGTANTEAFF. CDR3 in DNA: TGTGCCAGCTACAAGACCGGGACAGCGAACACTGAAGCTTTCTTT.

The chain carries TRBV19 and TRBJ2-1; D possibly corresponds to TRBD1 (6 bases). The V gene's germline CDR1 is LNHDA and CDR2 SQIVND (reference sequence). Trimming took off 4 bases at V and 15 bases at J, with 28 bases between the two ends. The length of the CDR3 is 16 residues. As DNA, the CDR3 is TGTGCCAGTAGTACCCCGGACGAACGACAGGAGGTAGGGCGGTTCTTC. Its translation is CASSTPDERQEVGRFF.

The gene calls are TRBV4-2 and TRBJ2-4; D unclear. V was cut by 0 bases and J by 6 bases, with 12 bases left in between. The germline CDR1 and CDR2 sequences are LGHNA and YNFKEQ. This CDR3 spans 15 amino acids. The CDR3 DNA follows: TGTGCCAGCAGCCAAGAAAAGGCGGCTCCAAACATTCAGTACTTC. Translation: CASSQEKAAPNIQYF.

This chain connects TRBV24-1 to TRBJ2-1; D possibly corresponds to TRBD1 (6 bases). V lost 4 bases and J lost 4, with 16 bases in between. The germline CDR1 and CDR2 sequences are KGHDR and SFDVKD. CDR3 length: 16 amino acids. CDR3 DNA: TGTGCCACCAGTGACCAAACAGGGTTCCGGTACAATGAGCAGTTCTTC. This codes for CATSDQTGFRYNEQFF.

The gene calls are TRBV2 and TRBJ1-3; D is ambiguous. The CDR3 length is 15 residues. The germline V gene encodes CDR1 SNHLY and CDR2 FYNNEI. The V and J ends lost 1 base and 0 bases respectively, with 7 bases between them. The CDR3: CASSEEKASGNTIYF. The CDR3 DNA follows: TGTGCCAGCAGTGAAGAGAAGGCCTCTGGAAACACCATATATTTT. Full variable domain (missing parts from reference TRBV2 and TRBJ1-3): EPEVTQTPSHQVTQMGQEVILRCVPISNHLYFYWYRQILGQKVEFLVSFYNNEISEKSEIFDDQFSVERPDGSNFTLKIRSTKLEDSAMYFCASSEEKASGNTIYFGEGSWLTVV.

This rearrangement joins TRBV5-1 to TRBJ1-1; D remains ambiguous. V lost 0 bases to trimming and J lost 3 bases, with 9 bases between them. CDR3 size: 14 residues. Germline values: CDR1 SGHRS, CDR2 YFSETQ. The CDR3 DNA sequence: TGCGCCAGCAGCTTGGGAAGTCGGGACACTGAAGCTTTCTTT. It codes for CASSLGSRDTEAFF.